Each of the 13 T cell receptor beta chains below was sequenced from the same sample in a study of Ad26.COV2.S vaccination and SARS-CoV-2 variants. Profiled with immunoSEQ multiplex PCR; TCRdb holds only in-frame clones, not every one. The sample lists about 350,000 clones; around nine tenths were seen once. Treatment given: 15 to 20 received Ad26.COV2.S at low or high dose, single or two shots; roughly five received placebo; per-sample allocation not given. The samples date from day 63 after the first vaccine or placebo injection. Material: peripheral blood, obtained in a trial of Ad26.COV2.S vaccine versus placebo. These receptor sequences come from a person between 18 and 65 years old who received the Ad26.COV2.S COVID-19 vaccine or a placebo.

The rearrangement joins TRBV4-3 to TRBJ2-5, with 10 bases that match TRBD1. The CDR3 length is 14 residues. Trimming removed 4 bases from V and 6 bases from J; junction bases left unmatched: 5. Germline CDR1 reads LGHNA; CDR2 reads YSLEER. DNA of the CDR3: TGCGCCAGCAGCCCTAGGACAGGGGGAAAGACCCAGTACTTC. It specifies CASSPRTGGKTQYF.

The chain uses TRBV20-1 and TRBJ1-1; D unclear. The CDR3 is 10 residues long. Germline lookup yields CDR1 DFQATT and CDR2 SNEGSKA (reference sequence). V was cut by 5 bases and J by 8 bases, with 9 bases left in between. The CDR3 here is CSASSVEAFF. Written as DNA, the CDR3 is TGCAGTGCTTCCTCGGTAGAAGCTTTCTTT.

Only one count was recorded for this clone. The V and J genes are TRBV7-8 and TRBJ1-1; D call uncertain. Germline V CDR1 and CDR2: SGHVS, FQNEAQ. V was cut by 1 base and J by 5 bases, with 17 bases left in between. The CDR3 has 16 amino acids. For the CDR3, the DNA is TGTGCCAGCAGCTTAGACGGCGGCCCCGGAGGGACTGAAGCTTTCTTT. This sequence encodes CASSLDGGPGGTEAFF.

The chain has TRBV12-3 or TRBV12-4 and TRBJ2-7; no reliable D call. Between the trimmed V and J ends, which lost 5 bases and 6 bases, there was a span of 11 bases. The length of the CDR3 is 12 residues. CDR3 nucleotide sequence: TGTGCCAGCAGTCGACTGTCTTCCGAGCAGTACTTC. This encodes CASSRLSSEQYF.

This clone was recorded only once. The CDR3 loop reads CASSEPDFNSPLHF. The DNA of the CDR3 is TGTGCCAGCAGTGAACCAGACTTTAATTCACCCCTCCACTTT. The chain uses TRBV28 and TRBJ1-6; D not resolved. V gave up 5 bases and J gave up 6 bases, with 11 bases separating them. The V gene's germline CDR1 is MDHEN and CDR2 SYDVKM. This CDR3 has 14 residues.

The V and J genes are TRBV5-4 and TRBJ2-1, with TRBD2 matching 10 bases. The CDR3 sequence is 15 residues long. Germline V gene data show CDR1 as SGHNT and CDR2 as YYREEE (reference sequence). Germline trimming cut 1 base from V and 10 bases from J; bases unmatched to any gene: 8. The CDR3 region has the DNA TGTGCCAGCAGCTTGACTCAGCGGGAGGGACGGGAGCAGTTCTTC. This encodes CASSLTQREGREQFF.

The CDR3 DNA sequence: TGTGCCAGCAGCGTAGGCGGGGGGCGAGGAGAGACCCAGTACTTC. It specifies CASSVGGGRGETQYF. The chain combines TRBV9 with TRBJ2-5, with TRBD2 matching 8 bases. Germline V CDR1 and CDR2: SGDLS, YYNGEE. This CDR3 comprises 15 residues. With 0 bases clipped from V and 4 bases from J, the junction kept 5 bases outside the gene matches.

CDR3 amino acids: CASSRDSGYEQYF. The DNA of the CDR3 is TGTGCCAGCAGCCGGGACAGTGGTTACGAGCAGTACTTC. This sequence joins TRBV6-5 and TRBJ2-7; 7 nucleotides line up with TRBD1. From germline, CDR1 is MNHEY and CDR2 SVGAGI. V lost 6 bases to trimming and J lost 4 bases; unmatched junction nucleotides: 6. There are 13 residues in the CDR3.

The rearrangement uses TRBV5-6 and TRBJ1-2; 7 bases are a match to TRBD1. Trimming took 4 bases from V and 0 from J; bases not matched to a gene: 3. The CDR3 length is 14 residues. The germline gives CDR1 SGHDT, CDR2 YYEEEE. Here the CDR3 reads CASSTGVSNYGYTF. The CDR3 DNA is TGTGCCAGCAGCACAGGGGTTTCTAACTATGGCTACACCTTC.

This sequence joins TRBV11-2 and TRBJ2-7, with TRBD1 matching 11 bases. V was clipped by 5 bases and J by 6 bases; unmatched bases: 12. CDR1 is SGHAT, CDR2 FQNNGV, per germline. The CDR3 sequence is 16 residues long. CDR3 nucleotides: TGTGCCAGCAGCCCCGAACATCCGGGACAGGGGGGCGAGCAGTACTTC. Amino acid sequence: CASSPEHPGQGGEQYF.

The chain carries TRBV5-1 and TRBJ1-3; no clear D. The CDR3 has 15 amino acids. Germline-derived CDR1 and CDR2 are SGHRS and YFSETQ. V lost 0 bases and J lost 2, with 9 bases in between. The CDR3 DNA follows: TGCGCCAGCAGCTTGGTCGGGGAACCTGGAAACACCATATATTTT. This translates into CASSLVGEPGNTIYF. Using reference TRBV5-1 and TRBJ1-3 for the parts outside the CDR3, the full variable domain is KAGVTQTPRYLIKTRGQQVTLSCSPISGHRSVSWYQQTPGQGLQFLFEYFSETQRNKGNFPGRFSGRQFSNSRSEMNVSTLELGDSALYLCASSLVGEPGNTIYFGEGSWLTVV.

This chain links TRBV15 with TRBJ2-3; D is unclear. Trimming shortened V by 6 bases and J by 1 base, and 8 bases separated the two germline ends. CDR1 LNHNV and CDR2 YYDKDF come from the germline V gene (reference sequence). CDR3 length equals 13 residues. CDR3: CATSHGRTDTQYF. The DNA of the CDR3 is TGTGCCACCAGTCATGGTCGCACAGATACGCAGTATTTT.

The V call is TRBV6-2 or TRBV6-3, the J call TRBJ1-1; D unclear. The V end was cut by 6 bases, the J end by 2 bases, with 31 bases between. CDR1 is MNHEY, CDR2 SVGEGT, per germline. This CDR3 contains 20 residues. The CDR3 region is CASSDHTLSGGTSGNTEAFF. In nucleotides, the CDR3 is TGTGCCAGCAGCGATCACACTTTGTCGGGAGGCACCTCTGGCAACACTGAAGCTTTCTTT.